This T cell receptor beta chain was identified in a study of blood T cell repertoires in COVID-19. The overall study: Samples taken during acute and convalescent COVID-19 were collected in the United States, Italy and Spain. T cells, B-cell-depleted T cells, or PBMCs supplied cDNA or gDNA.

With 0 bases removed from V and 0 bases from J, the gap between germline ends came to 7 bases. The CDR3 is 15 residues long. From germline, CDR1 is ENHRY and CDR2 SYGVKD. In the original analysis: Amplification of reference gene primers provided the estimated nucleated cell counts. Clones were sequenced by immunoSEQ multiplex PCR, and TCRdb holds only the in-frame ones, with some missing. The DNA gave D and trimming, while V, J and clone size come from that table. The sample lists 40,000 or so clones, roughly nine tenths seen once, with 2% to 2.5% in the top ten. The receptor comes from a man aged 45-65 years with active COVID-19. The source material was peripheral blood. This sequence joins TRBV10-3 and TRBJ2-3; perhaps TRBD2 as D (6 bases). CDR3 coding DNA: TGTGCCATCAGTGAGTCGGGGACTAGCACAGATACGCAGTATTTT. It translates to CAISESGTSTDTQYF.